The clone carrying this T cell receptor beta chain was counted only a few times. Its antigen is as yet unknown. This sample is drawn from a study of identical twins. Study-wide results and caveats: Beta out-of-frame sequences showed weaker excess sharing between twins. Invariant MAIT and iNKT cells may have partly biased zero-insertion analyses. Cord blood beta clonotypes that were abundant carried fewer insertions, and memory repertoires showed no such trend.

In TCRdb, the 5' RACE reads were re-called with MiXCR into one record per CDR3 protein. The repertoire holds around 960,000 distinct CDR3 sequences, with roughly 12% as singletons. The V end lost 6 bases, the J end lost 4 bases, and 16 bases lay between the germline ends. The CDR3 loop spans 15 amino acids. The germline gives CDR1 SGHAT, CDR2 FQNNGV. The data also belong to a second study, concerning yellow fever vaccine responses in identical twins.

The chain joins TRBV11-2 to TRBJ2-1, with D perhaps assigned TRBD1 or TRBD2 (5 bases each). This receptor was obtained from a woman under 30 in good health. The sequenced sample consisted of PBMCs. CDR3 protein: CASSFSEGKYNEQFF. As DNA, the CDR3 is TGTGCCAGCAGTTTCTCCGAGGGGAAGTACAATGAGCAGTTCTTC.